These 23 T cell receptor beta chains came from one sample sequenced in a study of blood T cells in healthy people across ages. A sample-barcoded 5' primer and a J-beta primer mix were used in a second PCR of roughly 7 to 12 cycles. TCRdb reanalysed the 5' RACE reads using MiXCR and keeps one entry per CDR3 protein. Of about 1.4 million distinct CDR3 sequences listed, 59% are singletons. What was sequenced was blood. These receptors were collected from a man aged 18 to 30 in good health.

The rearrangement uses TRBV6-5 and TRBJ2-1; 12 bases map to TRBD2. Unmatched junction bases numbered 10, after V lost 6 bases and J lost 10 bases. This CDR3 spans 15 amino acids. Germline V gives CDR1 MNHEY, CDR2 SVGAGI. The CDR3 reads CASSQTSGRRSEQFF. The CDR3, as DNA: TGTGCCAGCAGCCAGACTAGCGGGAGACGGAGCGAGCAGTTCTTC.

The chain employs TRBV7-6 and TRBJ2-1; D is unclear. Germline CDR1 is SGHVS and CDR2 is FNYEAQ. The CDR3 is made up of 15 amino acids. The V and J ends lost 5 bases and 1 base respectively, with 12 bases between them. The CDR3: CASSPIDPSYNEQFF. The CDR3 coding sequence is TGTGCCAGCAGCCCAATAGACCCGTCCTACAATGAGCAGTTCTTC.

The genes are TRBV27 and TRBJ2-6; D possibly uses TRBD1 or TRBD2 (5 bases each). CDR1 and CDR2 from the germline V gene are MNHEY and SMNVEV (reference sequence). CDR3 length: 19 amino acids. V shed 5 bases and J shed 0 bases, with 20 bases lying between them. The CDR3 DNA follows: TGTGCCAGCAGTCTCTCGGGGCCCCGACTGATCTCTGGGGCCAACGTCCTGACTTTC. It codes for CASSLSGPRLISGANVLTF.

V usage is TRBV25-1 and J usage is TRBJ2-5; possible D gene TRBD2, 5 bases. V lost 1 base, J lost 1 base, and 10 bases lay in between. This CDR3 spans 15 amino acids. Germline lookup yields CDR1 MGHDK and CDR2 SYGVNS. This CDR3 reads CASSELSGSQETQYF. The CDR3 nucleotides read TGTGCCAGCAGTGAATTGTCGGGGAGCCAAGAGACCCAGTACTTC.

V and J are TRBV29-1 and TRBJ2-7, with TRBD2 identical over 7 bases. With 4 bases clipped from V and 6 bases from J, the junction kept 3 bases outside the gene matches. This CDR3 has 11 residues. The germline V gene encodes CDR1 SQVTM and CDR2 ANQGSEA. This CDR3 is CSVVSGGEQYF. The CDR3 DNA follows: TGCAGCGTTGTTTCGGGAGGCGAGCAGTACTTC.

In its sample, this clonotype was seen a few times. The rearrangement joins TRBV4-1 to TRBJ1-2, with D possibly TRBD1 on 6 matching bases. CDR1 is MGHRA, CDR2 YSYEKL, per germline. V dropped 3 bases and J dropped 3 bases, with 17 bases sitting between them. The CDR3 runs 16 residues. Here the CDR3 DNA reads TGCGCCAGCAGCCAGAGGTTTCTGACAGGATACTATGGCTACACCTTC. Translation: CASSQRFLTGYYGYTF.

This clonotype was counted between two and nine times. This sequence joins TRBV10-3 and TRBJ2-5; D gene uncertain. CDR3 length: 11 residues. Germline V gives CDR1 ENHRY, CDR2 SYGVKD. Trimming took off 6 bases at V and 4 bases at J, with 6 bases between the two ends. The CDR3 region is CAIRGRETQYF. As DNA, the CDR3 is TGTGCCATCAGGGGAAGAGAGACCCAGTACTTC.

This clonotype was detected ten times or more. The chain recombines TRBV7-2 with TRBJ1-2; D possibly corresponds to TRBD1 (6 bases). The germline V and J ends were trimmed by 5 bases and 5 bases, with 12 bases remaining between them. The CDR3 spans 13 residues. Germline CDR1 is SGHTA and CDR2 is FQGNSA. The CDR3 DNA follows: TGTGCCAGCAGCCTACAGGGAAGATATGGCTACACCTTC. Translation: CASSLQGRYGYTF.

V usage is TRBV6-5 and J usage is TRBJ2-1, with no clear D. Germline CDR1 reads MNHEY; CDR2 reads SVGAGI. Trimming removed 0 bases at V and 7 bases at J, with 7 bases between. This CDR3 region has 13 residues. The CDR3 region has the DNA TGTGCCAGCAGTTACTCATTCCGGAATGAGCAGTTCTTC. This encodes CASSYSFRNEQFF.

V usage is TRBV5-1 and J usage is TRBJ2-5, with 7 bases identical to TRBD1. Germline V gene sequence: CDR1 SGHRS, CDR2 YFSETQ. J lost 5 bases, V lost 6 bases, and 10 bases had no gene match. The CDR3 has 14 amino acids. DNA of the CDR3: TGCGCCAGCAAACGGGACAGCTCAAGGGAGACCCAGTACTTC. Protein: CASKRDSSRETQYF.

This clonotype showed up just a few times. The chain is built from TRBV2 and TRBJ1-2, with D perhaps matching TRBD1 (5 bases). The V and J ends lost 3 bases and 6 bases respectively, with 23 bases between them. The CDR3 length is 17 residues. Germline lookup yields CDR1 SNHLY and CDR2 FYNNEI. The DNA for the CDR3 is TGTGCCAGCAGTGAGATTTCGGAGGAGACAGTCTACCATGGCTACACCTTC. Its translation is CASSEISEETVYHGYTF.

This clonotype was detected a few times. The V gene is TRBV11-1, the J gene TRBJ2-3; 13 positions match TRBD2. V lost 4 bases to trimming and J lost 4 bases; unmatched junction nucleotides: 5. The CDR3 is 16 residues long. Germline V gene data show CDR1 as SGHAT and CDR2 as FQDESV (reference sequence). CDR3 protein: CASSSRLAGGADTQYF. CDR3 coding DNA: TGTGCCAGCAGCTCCCGACTAGCGGGAGGTGCAGATACGCAGTATTTT.

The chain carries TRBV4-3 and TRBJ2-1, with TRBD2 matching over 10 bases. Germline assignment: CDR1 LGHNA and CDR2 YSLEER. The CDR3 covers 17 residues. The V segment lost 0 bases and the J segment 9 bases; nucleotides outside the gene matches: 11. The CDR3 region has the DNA TGCGCCAGCAGCCAAGAAGCGGGCCTAGCGGGGGTGGGTGAGCAGTTCTTC. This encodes CASSQEAGLAGVGEQFF.

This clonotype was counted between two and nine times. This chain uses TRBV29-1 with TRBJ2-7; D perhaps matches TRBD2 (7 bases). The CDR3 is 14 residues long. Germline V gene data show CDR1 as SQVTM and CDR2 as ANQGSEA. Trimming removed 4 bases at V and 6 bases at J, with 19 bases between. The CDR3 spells CSVVAGVGAVEQYF. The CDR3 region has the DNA TGCAGCGTTGTGGCGGGAGTGGGGGCTGTCGAGCAGTACTTC.

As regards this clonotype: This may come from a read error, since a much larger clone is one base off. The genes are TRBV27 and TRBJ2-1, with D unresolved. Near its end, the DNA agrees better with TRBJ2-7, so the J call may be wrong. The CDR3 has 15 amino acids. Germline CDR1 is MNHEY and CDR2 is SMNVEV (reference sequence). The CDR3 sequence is CASSLSVSSYNEQYF. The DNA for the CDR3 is TGTGCCAGCAGTTTATCGGTCAGCTCCTACAATGAGCAGTACTTC.

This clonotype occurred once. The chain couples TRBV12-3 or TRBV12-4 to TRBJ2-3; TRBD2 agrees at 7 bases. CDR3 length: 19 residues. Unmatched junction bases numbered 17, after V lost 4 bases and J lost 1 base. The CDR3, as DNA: TGTGCCAGCAGTTCCCTTCGCGGGAGAGGGGCCTCGGGCACAGATACGCAGTATTTT. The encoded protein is CASSSLRGRGASGTDTQYF.

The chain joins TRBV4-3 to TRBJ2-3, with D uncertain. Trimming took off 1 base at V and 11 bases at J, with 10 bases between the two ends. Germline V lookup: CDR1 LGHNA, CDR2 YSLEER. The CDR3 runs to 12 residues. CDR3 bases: TGCGCCAGCAGCCAAGGTCGATCGGGGCAGTATTTT. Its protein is CASSQGRSGQYF.

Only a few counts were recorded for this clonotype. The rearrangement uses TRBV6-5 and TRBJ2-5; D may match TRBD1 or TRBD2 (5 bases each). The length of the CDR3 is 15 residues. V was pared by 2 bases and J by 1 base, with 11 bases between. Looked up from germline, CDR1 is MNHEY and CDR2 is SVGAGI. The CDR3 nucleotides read TGTGCCAGCAGTTACGGTCCGGGGCTCCAAGAGACCCAGTACTTC. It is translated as CASSYGPGLQETQYF.

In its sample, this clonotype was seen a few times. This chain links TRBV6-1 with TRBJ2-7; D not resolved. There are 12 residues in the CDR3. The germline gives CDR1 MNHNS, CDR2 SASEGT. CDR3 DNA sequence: TGTGCTTGTCTCGACAACTCCTACGAGCAGTACTTC. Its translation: CACLDNSYEQYF.

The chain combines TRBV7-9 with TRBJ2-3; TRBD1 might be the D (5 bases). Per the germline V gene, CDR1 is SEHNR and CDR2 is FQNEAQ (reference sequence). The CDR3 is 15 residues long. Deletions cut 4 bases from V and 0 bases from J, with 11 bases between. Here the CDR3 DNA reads TGTGCCAGCAGCTCAGGGATTACTAGCACAGATACGCAGTATTTT. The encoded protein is CASSSGITSTDTQYF. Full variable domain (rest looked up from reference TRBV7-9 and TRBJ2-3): DTGVSQNPRHKITKRGQNVTFRCDPISEHNRLYWYRQTLGQGPEFLTYFQNEAQLEKSRLLSDRFSAERPKGSFSTLEIQRTEQGDSAMYLCASSSGITSTDTQYFGPGTRLTVL.

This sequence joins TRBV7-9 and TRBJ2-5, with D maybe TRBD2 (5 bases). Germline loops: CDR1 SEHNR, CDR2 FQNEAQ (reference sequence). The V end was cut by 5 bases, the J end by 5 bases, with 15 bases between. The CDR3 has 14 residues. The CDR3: CASSPSLGWETQYF. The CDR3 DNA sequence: TGTGCCAGCAGCCCTAGCCTGGGATGGGAGACCCAGTACTTC.

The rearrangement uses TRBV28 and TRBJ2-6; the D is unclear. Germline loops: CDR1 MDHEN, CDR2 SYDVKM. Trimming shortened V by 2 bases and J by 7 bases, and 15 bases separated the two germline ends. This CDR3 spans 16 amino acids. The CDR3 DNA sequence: TGTGCCAGCAGTTTAGCCCAGACCCTCAGTGCCAACGTCCTGACTTTC. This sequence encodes CASSLAQTLSANVLTF.

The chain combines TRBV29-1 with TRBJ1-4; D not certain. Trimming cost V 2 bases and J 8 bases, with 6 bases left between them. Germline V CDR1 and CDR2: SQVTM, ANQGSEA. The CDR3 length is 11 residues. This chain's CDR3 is CSVESLEKLFF. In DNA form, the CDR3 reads TGCAGCGTTGAATCTCTGGAAAAACTGTTTTTT.